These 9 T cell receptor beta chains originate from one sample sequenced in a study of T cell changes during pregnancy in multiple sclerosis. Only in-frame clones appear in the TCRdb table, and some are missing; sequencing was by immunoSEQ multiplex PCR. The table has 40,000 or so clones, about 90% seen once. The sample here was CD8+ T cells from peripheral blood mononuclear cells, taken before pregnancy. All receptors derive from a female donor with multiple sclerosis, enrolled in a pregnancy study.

CDR3 coding DNA: TGTGCCAGCAGTCTAACAGGGTTGCACGAGCAGTACTTC. Translation: CASSLTGLHEQYF. The V gene is TRBV28, the J gene TRBJ2-7, with D possibly matching TRBD1 (6 bases). The CDR3 totals 13 residues. Germline V lookup: CDR1 MDHEN, CDR2 SYDVKM. V was trimmed by 5 bases and J by 5 bases, leaving 13 bases between them.

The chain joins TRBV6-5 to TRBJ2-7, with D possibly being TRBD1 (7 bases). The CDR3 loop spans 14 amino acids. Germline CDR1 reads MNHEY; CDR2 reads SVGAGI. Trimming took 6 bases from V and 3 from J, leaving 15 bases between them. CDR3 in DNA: TGTGCCAGCAGCATTGGCAGGGGGGACTACGAGCAGTACTTC. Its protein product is CASSIGRGDYEQYF.

In nucleotides, the CDR3 is TGTGCCAGCAATGGTGGGGACAATACTGGGGAGCTGTTTTTT. This gives the protein CASNGGDNTGELFF. This chain links TRBV2 with TRBJ2-2; a weak D match, TRBD1 (6 bases). With 7 bases removed from V and 8 bases from J, the gap between germline ends came to 17 bases. Germline lookup yields CDR1 SNHLY and CDR2 FYNNEI. CDR3 length equals 14 residues.

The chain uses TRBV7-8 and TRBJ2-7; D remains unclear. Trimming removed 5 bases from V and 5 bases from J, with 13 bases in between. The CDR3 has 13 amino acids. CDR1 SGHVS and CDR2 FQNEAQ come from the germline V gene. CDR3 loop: CASSLTGSHEQYF. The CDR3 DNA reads TGTGCCAGCAGCCTGACGGGTTCCCACGAGCAGTACTTC.

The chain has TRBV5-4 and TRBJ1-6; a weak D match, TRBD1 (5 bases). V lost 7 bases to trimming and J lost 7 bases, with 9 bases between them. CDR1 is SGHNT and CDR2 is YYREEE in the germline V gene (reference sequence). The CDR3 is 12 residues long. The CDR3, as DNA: TGTGCCAGCGCCGGGGGGAATTCACCCCTCCACTTT. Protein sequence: CASAGGNSPLHF. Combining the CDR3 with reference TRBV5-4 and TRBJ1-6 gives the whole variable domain ETGVTQSPTHLIKTRGQQVTLRCSSQSGHNTVSWYQQALGQGPQFIFQYYREEENGRGNFPPRFSGLQFPNYSSELNVNALELDDSALYLCASAGGNSPLHFGNGTRLTVT.

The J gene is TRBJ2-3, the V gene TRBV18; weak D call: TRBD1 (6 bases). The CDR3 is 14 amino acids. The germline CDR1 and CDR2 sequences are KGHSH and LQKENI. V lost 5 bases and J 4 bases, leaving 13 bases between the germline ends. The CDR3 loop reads CASSLQGGPDTQYF. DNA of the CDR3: TGTGCCAGCTCATTACAGGGTGGGCCAGATACGCAGTATTTT.

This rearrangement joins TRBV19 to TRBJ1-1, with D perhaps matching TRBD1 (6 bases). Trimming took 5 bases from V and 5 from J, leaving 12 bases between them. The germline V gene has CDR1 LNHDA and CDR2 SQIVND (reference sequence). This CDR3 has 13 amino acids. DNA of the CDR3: TGTGCCAGTAGTTCACAGGGCTGGACTGAAGCTTTCTTT. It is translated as CASSSQGWTEAFF.

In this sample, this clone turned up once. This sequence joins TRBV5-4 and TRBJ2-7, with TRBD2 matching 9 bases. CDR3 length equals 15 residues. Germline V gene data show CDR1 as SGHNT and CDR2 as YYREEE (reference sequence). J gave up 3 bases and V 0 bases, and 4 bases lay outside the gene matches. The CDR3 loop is CASSLAAGGDYEQYF. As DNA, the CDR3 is TGTGCCAGCAGCTTGGCTGCGGGGGGGGACTACGAGCAGTACTTC.

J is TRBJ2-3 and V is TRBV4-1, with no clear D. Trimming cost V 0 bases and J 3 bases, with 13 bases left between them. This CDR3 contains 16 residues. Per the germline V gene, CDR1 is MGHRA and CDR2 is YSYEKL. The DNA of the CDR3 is TGCGCCAGCAGCCAAGAACAGCCACTTTCTACAGATACGCAGTATTTT. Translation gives CASSQEQPLSTDTQYF.